This T cell receptor beta chain was recorded in a study of T cell repertoires in ileal Crohn's disease. This clone showed up just once. Described time point: neoterminal ileum biopsy at postoperative endoscopy, about 6 months after surgery. CDR1 and CDR2 from the germline V gene are LNHNV and YYDKDF (reference sequence). The CDR3 covers 16 residues. V lost 5 bases and J lost 4; bases outside the gene matches: 7. Assay: immunoSEQ multiplex PCR; the TCRdb copy retains only in-frame clones and omits some. The table lists about 17,000 clones, 60% to 75% of them singletons, with 4% to 5% in the top ten. The rearrangement links TRBV15 to TRBJ2-6, with 8 bases lining up with TRBD1. The source of this sequence is an adult with Crohn's disease. Sequencing was done on a sample of ileal tissue. This chain's CDR3 is CATSLGQAHGANVLTF. The DNA for the CDR3 is TGTGCCACCAGCTTGGGACAGGCACACGGGGCCAACGTCCTGACTTTC.